This paragraph covers one T cell receptor (beta chain) sequence. The CDR3 length is 14 residues. Trimming shortened V by 1 base and J by 5 bases, and 9 bases separated the two germline ends. Germline V gene data show CDR1 as SGHAT and CDR2 as FQNNGV. Clones were sequenced by immunoSEQ multiplex PCR, and TCRdb holds only the in-frame ones, with some missing. The table has more than 85,000 clones, about 70% seen once. These data originate in a study of blood T cell repertoires in COVID-19. As for the study in general: The origin of the acute and convalescent COVID-19 samples was the United States, Italy and Spain.

This receptor was identified in an older woman with acute or convalescent COVID-19. The rearrangement uses TRBV11-2 and TRBJ1-3, with D unresolved. The sequencing sample was made of peripheral blood. In DNA form, the CDR3 reads TGTGCCAGCAGCTTAGTGGGGAGCAGAAACACCATATATTTT. Residues: CASSLVGSRNTIYF.